This T cell receptor beta chain derives from a study of T cell repertoires in cytomegalovirus infection. Study-wide context: TCR beta signatures that were public indicated CMV infection and matching HLA type. General study findings and limits: Clonotypes of TCR beta that were HLA-C-restricted and CMV-specific dominated the ex vivo response.

TCRdb re-analysed the reads in MiXCR, keeping a single row per CDR3 protein. In the table there are tens of thousands of distinct CDR3 sequences, 20% to 25% of which are singletons. Per the germline V gene, CDR1 is SGDLS and CDR2 is YYNGEE. The CDR3 length is 15 residues. Losses at the gene ends were 4 bases for V and 4 bases for J; bases not matched to a gene: 9. About this clonotype: As yet, its antigen is unknown.

This receptor was taken from a human donor in good health (CMV status not recorded). Some clones in this sample may be carry-over from other donors' samples. The chain employs TRBV9 and TRBJ2-7; TRBD2 matches at 9 bases. The sample was CD8+ T cells from cultured PBMCs, taken from culture after CMV antigen stimulation. CDR3 amino acids: CASSLGGSGGYEQYF. The CDR3 coding sequence is TGTGCCAGCAGCCTAGGCGGTAGCGGGGGTTACGAGCAGTACTTC.